This TCR beta chain was recorded in a study of hypomethylating agent response in myelodysplastic syndrome. About the research overall: Patients with neither complete response nor hematologic improvement were classed non-responders.

This CDR3 comprises 13 residues. The V gene's germline CDR1 is MGHDK and CDR2 SYGVNS. V dropped 5 bases and J dropped 8 bases, with 13 bases sitting between them. This clone came up once. The antigen is not known. Study findings and constraints: This small study analyzed only 11 patients. Responders gained more novel clonotypes; non-responders had more contracted clonotypes after treatment.

Profiled with immunoSEQ multiplex PCR; TCRdb holds only in-frame clones, not every one. The sample has several thousand clones; approximately 86% are singletons. The specimen was bone marrow, collected before or after starting hypomethylating agent treatment for myelodysplastic syndrome (not recorded which). This chain joins TRBV25-1 and TRBJ2-1; D is perhaps TRBD1 (6 bases). The clonotype originates from a human donor with myelodysplastic syndrome. CDR3 sequence: CASSRAGADEQFF. The CDR3 nucleotides read TGTGCCAGCAGTCGAGCAGGGGCAGATGAGCAGTTCTTC.